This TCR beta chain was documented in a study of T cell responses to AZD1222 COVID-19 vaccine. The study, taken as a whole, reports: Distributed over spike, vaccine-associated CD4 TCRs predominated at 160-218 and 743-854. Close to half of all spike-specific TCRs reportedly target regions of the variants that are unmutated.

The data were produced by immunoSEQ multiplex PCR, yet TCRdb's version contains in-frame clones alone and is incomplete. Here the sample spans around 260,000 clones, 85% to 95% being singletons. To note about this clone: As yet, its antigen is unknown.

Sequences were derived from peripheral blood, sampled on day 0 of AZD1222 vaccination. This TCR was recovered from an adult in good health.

CDR3 residues: CASSVGSSGSAGANVLTF. The CDR3 coding sequence is TGTGCCAGCAGCGTAGGGTCTAGCGGGTCTGCTGGGGCCAACGTCCTGACTTTC. This chain links TRBV9 with TRBJ2-6; 8 bases map to TRBD2. J was trimmed by 2 bases and V by 0 bases; bases with no gene match: 7. Germline CDR1 and CDR2: SGDLS and YYNGEE. The CDR3 is 18 residues long.